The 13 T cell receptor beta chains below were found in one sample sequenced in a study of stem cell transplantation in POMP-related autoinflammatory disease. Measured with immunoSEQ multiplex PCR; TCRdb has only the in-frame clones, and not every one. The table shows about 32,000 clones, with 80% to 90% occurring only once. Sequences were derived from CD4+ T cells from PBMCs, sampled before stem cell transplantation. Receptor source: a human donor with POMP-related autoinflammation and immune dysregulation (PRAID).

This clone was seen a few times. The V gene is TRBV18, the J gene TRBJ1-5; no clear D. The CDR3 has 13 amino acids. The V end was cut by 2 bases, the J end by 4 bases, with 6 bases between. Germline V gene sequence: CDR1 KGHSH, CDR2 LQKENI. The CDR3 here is CASSPGENQPQHF. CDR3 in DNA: TGTGCCAGCTCACCAGGGGAAAATCAGCCCCAGCATTTT.

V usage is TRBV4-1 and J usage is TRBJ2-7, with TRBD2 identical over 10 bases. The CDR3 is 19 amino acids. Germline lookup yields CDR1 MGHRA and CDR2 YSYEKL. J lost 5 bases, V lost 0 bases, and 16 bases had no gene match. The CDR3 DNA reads TGCGCCAGCAGCCAAGATCGCGCGTCTAGCGGGGGCCTACCTAACGAGCAGTACTTC. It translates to CASSQDRASSGGLPNEQYF.

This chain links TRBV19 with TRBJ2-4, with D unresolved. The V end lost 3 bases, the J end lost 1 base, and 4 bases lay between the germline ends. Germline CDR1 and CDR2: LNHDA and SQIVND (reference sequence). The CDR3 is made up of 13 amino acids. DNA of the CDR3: TGTGCCAGTAGTATCTGGGCCAAAAACATTCAGTACTTC. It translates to CASSIWAKNIQYF.

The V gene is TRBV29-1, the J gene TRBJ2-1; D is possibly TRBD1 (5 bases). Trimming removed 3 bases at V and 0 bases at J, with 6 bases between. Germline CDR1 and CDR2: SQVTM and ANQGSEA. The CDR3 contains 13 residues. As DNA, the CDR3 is TGCAGCGTTGACAGGGACTCCTACAATGAGCAGTTCTTC. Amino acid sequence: CSVDRDSYNEQFF.

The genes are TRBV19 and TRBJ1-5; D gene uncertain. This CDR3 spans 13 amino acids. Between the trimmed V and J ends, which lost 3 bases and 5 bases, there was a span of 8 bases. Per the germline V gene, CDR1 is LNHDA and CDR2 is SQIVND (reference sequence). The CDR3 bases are TGTGCCAGTAGTATTGGGCGGGATCAGCCCCAGCATTTT. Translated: CASSIGRDQPQHF.

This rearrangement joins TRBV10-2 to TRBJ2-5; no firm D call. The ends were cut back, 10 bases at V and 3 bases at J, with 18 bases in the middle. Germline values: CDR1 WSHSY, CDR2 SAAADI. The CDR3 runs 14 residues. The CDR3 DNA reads TGCGCCACCTCCTCCTGGGGTCCGGAAGAGACCCAGTACTTC. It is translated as CATSSWGPEETQYF.

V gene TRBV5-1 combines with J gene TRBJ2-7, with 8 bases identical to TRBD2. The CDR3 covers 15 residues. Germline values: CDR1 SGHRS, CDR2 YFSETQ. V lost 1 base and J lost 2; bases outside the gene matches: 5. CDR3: CASSLQLADTYEQYF. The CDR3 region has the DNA TGCGCCAGCAGCTTGCAACTAGCGGACACCTACGAGCAGTACTTC. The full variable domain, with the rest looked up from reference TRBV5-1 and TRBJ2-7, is KAGVTQTPRYLIKTRGQQVTLSCSPISGHRSVSWYQQTPGQGLQFLFEYFSETQRNKGNFPGRFSGRQFSNSRSEMNVSTLELGDSALYLCASSLQLADTYEQYFGPGTRLTVT.

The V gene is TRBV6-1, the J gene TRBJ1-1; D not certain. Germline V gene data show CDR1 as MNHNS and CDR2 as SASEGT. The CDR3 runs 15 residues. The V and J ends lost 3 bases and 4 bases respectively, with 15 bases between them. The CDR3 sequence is CASSEVWGLSTEAFF. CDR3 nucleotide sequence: TGTGCCAGCAGTGAGGTCTGGGGATTGAGCACTGAAGCTTTCTTT.

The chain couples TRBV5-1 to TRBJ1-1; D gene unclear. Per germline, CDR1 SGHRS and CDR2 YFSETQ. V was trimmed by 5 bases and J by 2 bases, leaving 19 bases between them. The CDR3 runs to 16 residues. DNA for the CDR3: TGCGCCAGCAGGGGTGGGGTATATGAAGGAAACACTGAAGCTTTCTTT. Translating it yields CASRGGVYEGNTEAFF.

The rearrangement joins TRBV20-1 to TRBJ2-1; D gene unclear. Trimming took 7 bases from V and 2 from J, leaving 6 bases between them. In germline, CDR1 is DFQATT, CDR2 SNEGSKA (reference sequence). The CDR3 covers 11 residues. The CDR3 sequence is CSGGTYNEQFF. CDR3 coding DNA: TGCAGTGGTGGGACCTACAATGAGCAGTTCTTC.

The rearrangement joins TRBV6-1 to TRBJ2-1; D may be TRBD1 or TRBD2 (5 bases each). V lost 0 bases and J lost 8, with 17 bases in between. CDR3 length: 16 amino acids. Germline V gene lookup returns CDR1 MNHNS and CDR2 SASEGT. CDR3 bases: TGTGCCAGCAGTGAAGCGCCGATGTACCTGGGGGATGAGCAGTTCTTC. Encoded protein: CASSEAPMYLGDEQFF.

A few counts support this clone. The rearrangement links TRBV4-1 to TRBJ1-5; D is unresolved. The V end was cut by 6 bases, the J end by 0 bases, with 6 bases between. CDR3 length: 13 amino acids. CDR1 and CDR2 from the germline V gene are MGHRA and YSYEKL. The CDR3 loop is CASSKYSNQPQHF. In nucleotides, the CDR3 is TGCGCCAGCAGTAAGTATAGCAATCAGCCCCAGCATTTT.

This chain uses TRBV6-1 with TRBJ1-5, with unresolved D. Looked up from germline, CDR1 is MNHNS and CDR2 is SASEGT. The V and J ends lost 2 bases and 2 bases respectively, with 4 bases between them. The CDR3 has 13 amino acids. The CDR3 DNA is TGTGCCAGCAGTGAACAGGGCAATCAGCCCCAGCATTTT. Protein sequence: CASSEQGNQPQHF.